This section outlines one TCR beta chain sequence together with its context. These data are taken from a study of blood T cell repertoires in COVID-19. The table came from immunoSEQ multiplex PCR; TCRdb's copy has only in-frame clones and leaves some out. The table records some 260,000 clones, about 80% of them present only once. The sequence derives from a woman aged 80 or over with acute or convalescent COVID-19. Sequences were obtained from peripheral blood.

The CDR3 DNA follows: TGTGCCATCACAATGGGCGGGAGTATCAACGAGCAGTACTTC. It codes for CAITMGGSINEQYF. This rearrangement joins TRBV10-3 to TRBJ2-7, with 7 positions matching TRBD2. This CDR3 has 14 residues. Germline CDR1 is ENHRY and CDR2 is SYGVKD. The V and J ends lost 7 bases and 5 bases, in that order; junction bases with no gene match: 11.